One and the same sample provided the 22 T cell receptor beta chains below, sequenced in a study of blood T cells in healthy people across ages (dated by TCRdb to about 2015). The library came from 5' RACE. Sequenced on an Illumina HiSeq 2500. A second PCR of about 6 to 11 cycles was performed with a sample-barcoded 5' primer and a J-beta primer mix. The public reads were reprocessed in TCRdb via fastp at Q25 and MiXCR, keeping in-frame beta chains. Entries are consolidated by CDR3 protein sequence, retaining the most common genes and DNA. The sample table holds some 1.5 million distinct CDR3 sequences, of which over 25% were seen once. 7.7% of the sample goes to the ten largest clones. What was sequenced was blood. These receptor sequences come from a woman aged 25-40 years in good health.

This clonotype has at least ten counts. The rearrangement joins TRBV29-1 to TRBJ2-7; 8 bases align to TRBD2. The ends lost 7 bases at V and 0 bases at J; junction bases unmatched: 8. This CDR3 region has 14 residues. The germline V gene has CDR1 SQVTM and CDR2 ANQGSEA. DNA of the CDR3: TGCAGCGGCAGTCCGGGAGGGACCTCCTACGAGCAGTACTTC. Residues: CSGSPGGTSYEQYF.

This chain joins TRBV11-2 and TRBJ1-4; 7 bases map to TRBD1. The CDR3 loop spans 16 amino acids. Trimming cost V 5 bases and J 6 bases; bases outside gene matches: 12. Germline V lookup: CDR1 SGHAT, CDR2 FQNNGV. CDR3 loop: CASSQGPRQGDEKLFF. The CDR3 DNA follows: TGTGCCAGCAGCCAAGGGCCGAGACAGGGAGATGAAAAACTGTTTTTT.

The V gene is TRBV10-3, the J gene TRBJ2-5, with D maybe TRBD2 (5 bases). This CDR3 comprises 16 residues. V was trimmed by 3 bases and J by 3 bases, leaving 17 bases between them. Germline lookup yields CDR1 ENHRY and CDR2 SYGVKD. CDR3 loop: CAISDPGTADEETQYF. CDR3 nucleotides: TGTGCCATCAGTGACCCCGGAACAGCGGACGAAGAGACCCAGTACTTC.

This clonotype was counted many times. The chain joins TRBV5-5 to TRBJ2-1; 12 nucleotides align to TRBD2. Germline V gene data show CDR1 as SGHKS and CDR2 as YYEKEE (reference sequence). J was trimmed by 7 bases and V by 3 bases; bases with no gene match: 5. The CDR3 consists of 15 residues. The CDR3 sequence is CASSSTSGRSNEQFF. The CDR3 bases are TGTGCCAGCAGCTCTACTAGCGGGAGGTCGAATGAGCAGTTCTTC. The full variable domain, rest sourced from reference TRBV5-5 and TRBJ2-1, is DAGVTQSPTHLIKTRGQQVTLRCSPISGHKSVSWYQQVLGQGPQFIFQYYEKEERGRGNFPDRFSARQFPNYSSELNVNALLLGDSALYLCASSSTSGRSNEQFFGPGTRLTVL.

This clonotype showed up just once. Sequence at one end of the junction differs from germline and may be a read error. The chain joins TRBV12-3 or TRBV12-4 to TRBJ2-5, with D perhaps TRBD1 or TRBD2 (5 bases each). The CDR3 is made up of 17 amino acids. CDR3 DNA: TGTGCCATCAGTTTAGCGCTTCCCCCAGGGACCCACAATGAGCAGTACTTC. This gives the protein CAISLALPPGTHNEQYF.

The table lists this clonotype with a few counts. V is TRBV27 and J is TRBJ1-5; the match to TRBD1 covers 7 bases. CDR3 length: 14 amino acids. Looked up from germline, CDR1 is MNHEY and CDR2 is SMNVEV (reference sequence). The ends lost 6 bases at V and 4 bases at J; junction bases unmatched: 6. CDR3: CASSSGGQNQPQHF. CDR3 nucleotides: TGTGCCAGCAGCTCAGGGGGGCAGAATCAGCCCCAGCATTTT.

This clonotype was seen a few times. The chain recombines TRBV27 with TRBJ2-4, with a weak D call TRBD2 (7 bases). Trimming took off 8 bases at V and 9 bases at J, with 20 bases between the two ends. This CDR3 spans 14 amino acids. Germline loops: CDR1 MNHEY, CDR2 SMNVEV (reference sequence). CDR3 DNA: TGTGCCAGCTCTCCTGGGGGGGCCAAGAGCATTCAGTACTTC. Translated: CASSPGGAKSIQYF.

Points on this clonotype: Compared with germline, one end of the junction differs, possibly owing to a read error. The gene calls are TRBV12-3 or TRBV12-4 and TRBJ2-5, with a weak D call TRBD1 (6 bases). The CDR3 length is 13 residues. The CDR3 loop reads CACRRGGAETQYF. For the CDR3, the DNA is TGTGCCTGCAGACGAGGGGGAGCGGAGACCCAGTACTTC.

This clonotype showed up just a few times. V usage is TRBV20-1 and J usage is TRBJ2-3; D is perhaps TRBD1 (6 bases). CDR1 is DFQATT and CDR2 is SNEGSKA in the germline V gene (reference sequence). The CDR3 is 14 residues long. V shed 3 bases and J shed 6 bases, with 16 bases lying between them. This CDR3 is CSARGLTGPDTQYF. The CDR3 DNA sequence: TGCAGTGCTAGGGGCCTCACAGGGCCGGATACGCAGTATTTT.

This clonotype was observed a handful of times. The rearrangement links TRBV24-1 to TRBJ2-3; D uncertain. This CDR3 is 15 amino acids long. Trimming left V 6 bases short and J 4 bases short, with 16 bases between. Germline-derived CDR1 and CDR2 are KGHDR and SFDVKD. The DNA for the CDR3 is TGTGCCACCAGTCCACCGAAATCCGGATCAGATACGCAGTATTTT. The encoded protein is CATSPPKSGSDTQYF.

Points on this clonotype: This sequence may be a read error, since a much larger clone differs from it by one base. V and J are TRBV6-5 and TRBJ2-5; D tentatively fits TRBD1 or TRBD2 (5 bases each). This CDR3 comprises 12 residues. CDR1 and CDR2 (germline): MNHEY, SVGAGI. V was trimmed by 6 bases and J by 4 bases, leaving 9 bases between them. CDR3 sequence (DNA): TGTGCCAGCAGCCGGGACGGAGAGACCCAGTACTTC. Protein product: CASSRDGETQYF.

This clonotype was detected many times. This chain joins TRBV29-1 and TRBJ2-1; D ambiguous. Trimming took 5 bases from V and 6 from J, leaving 8 bases between them. The CDR3 spans 11 residues. CDR1 is SQVTM and CDR2 is ANQGSEA in the germline V gene. In DNA form, the CDR3 reads TGCAGCGTTCCCTCGCTCAATGAGCAGTTCTTC. Translated: CSVPSLNEQFF.

This clonotype was picked up a small number of times. CDR3 region: CASSLTRDGTEAFF. CDR3 bases: TGTGCCAGCAGCCTGACAAGGGACGGCACTGAAGCTTTCTTT. This chain joins TRBV3-1 and TRBJ1-1; tentative D call: TRBD1 (5 bases). Germline CDR1 and CDR2: LGHDT and YNNKEL (reference sequence). This CDR3 has 14 amino acids. V lost 4 bases to trimming and J lost 4 bases, with 13 bases between them.

Details on this clonotype: One end of the junction varies from germline; a read error may be responsible. The chain joins TRBV11-2 to TRBJ2-1; D ambiguous. Per the germline V gene, CDR1 is SGHAT and CDR2 is FQNNGV. The CDR3 spans 15 residues. CDR3 sequence reads: CASSLDSVGNNERFF. The CDR3 nucleotides read TGTGCCAGCAGCTTAGATTCCGTGGGTAACAATGAGCGGTTCTTC.

This clonotype appeared many times. V gene TRBV7-2 combines with J gene TRBJ2-5, with a possible D match to TRBD2 (6 bases). Germline V lookup: CDR1 SGHTA, CDR2 FQGNSA. Trimming cost V 5 bases and J 4 bases, with 17 bases left between them. CDR3 size: 15 residues. CDR3 bases: TGTGCCAGCAGCCCAAATGCGGGATACGGAGAGACCCAGTACTTC. Encoded protein: CASSPNAGYGETQYF.

The table lists this clonotype with many counts. The chain has TRBV27 and TRBJ1-2; D is perhaps TRBD1 (5 bases). The CDR3 is 14 amino acids. The germline V gene encodes CDR1 MNHEY and CDR2 SMNVEV (reference sequence). V dropped 5 bases and J dropped 7 bases, with 17 bases sitting between them. The CDR3 protein is CASSHGTSALGYTF. CDR3 sequence (DNA): TGTGCCAGCAGTCACGGGACCTCTGCCCTTGGCTACACCTTC.

This clonotype was detected only a few times. This chain links TRBV6-1 with TRBJ1-1; possible D gene TRBD1, 6 bases. The germline gives CDR1 MNHNS, CDR2 SASEGT. CDR3 size: 15 residues. V lost 4 bases and J 1 base, leaving 13 bases between the germline ends. The CDR3 region is CASSGQWGANTEAFF. CDR3 coding DNA: TGTGCCAGCAGTGGTCAGTGGGGGGCGAACACTGAAGCTTTCTTT.

This clonotype was detected many times. The chain couples TRBV10-3 to TRBJ2-5; 8 bases map to TRBD1. With V trimmed by 4 bases and J by 3 bases, 13 bases remained unmatched. CDR3 length: 17 residues. Germline CDR1 ENHRY, CDR2 SYGVKD. The DNA for the CDR3 is TGTGCCATCAGTGGGGCTCCGCGGACAGGGCTAAAAGAGACCCAGTACTTC. Its protein is CAISGAPRTGLKETQYF.

This clonotype was observed a handful of times. This chain's CDR3 is CATAGGPGFVNEQFF. CDR3 nucleotides: TGTGCTACCGCGGGGGGGCCGGGTTTTGTCAATGAGCAGTTCTTC. The rearrangement joins TRBV12-5 to TRBJ2-1; 9 bases align to TRBD2. The CDR3 extends over 15 amino acids. Trimming cost V 10 bases and J 6 bases; bases outside gene matches: 13. Germline CDR1 is LGHNT and CDR2 is FRNRAP.

The chain joins TRBV30 to TRBJ2-2; no reliable D call. In germline, CDR1 is GTSNPN, CDR2 SVGIG (reference sequence). Trimming left V 1 base short and J 6 bases short, with 3 bases between. CDR3 length: 11 amino acids. The CDR3 here is CAWSGAGELFF. CDR3 nucleotide sequence: TGTGCCTGGAGTGGTGCCGGGGAGCTGTTTTTT.

The rearrangement joins TRBV6-1 to TRBJ1-5, with 7 bases identical to TRBD1. The CDR3 spans 16 residues. V shed 4 bases and J 5 bases; nucleotides not matched to a gene: 11. Per germline, CDR1 MNHNS and CDR2 SASEGT. The CDR3 is CASSGRQGMLHQPQHF. The CDR3 DNA follows: TGTGCCAGCAGTGGAAGACAGGGAATGCTCCATCAGCCCCAGCATTTT.

The rearrangement joins TRBV24-1 to TRBJ1-5, with 7 bases aligning to TRBD1. The CDR3 has 18 amino acids. The V gene's germline CDR1 is KGHDR and CDR2 SFDVKD. With 3 bases clipped from V and 2 bases from J, the junction kept 12 bases outside the gene matches. As DNA, the CDR3 is TGTGCCACCAGTGATCCCGGGACAGTCATCTATTGCAATCAGCCCCAGCATTTT. Its protein is CATSDPGTVIYCNQPQHF.